This entry lists 16 T cell receptor beta chains sequenced from one sample in a study of shared clonotypes between healthy human individuals. Repertoires were generated with immunoSEQ multiplex PCR, while TCRdb's copy carries only in-frame clones and drops some. Of approximately 1.9 million clones in the sample, about 94% were seen once. Cells designated naive CD8 were CD45RO-negative and were positively selected for CCR7, with terminally differentiated effector memory CD45RA+ cells excluded. Sample: naive CD8+ T cells from PBMCs. These TCRs come from a man between 18 and 35 years old in good health. Some clones in this sample may be carry-over from other donors' samples.

The V call is TRBV6-1, the J call TRBJ1-4, with D possibly TRBD1 on 5 matching bases. The CDR3 runs 15 residues. V was clipped by 1 base and J by 5 bases, with 11 bases between them. Germline CDR1 MNHNS, CDR2 SASEGT. The CDR3 sequence: CASSEEGVPNEKLFF. CDR3 in DNA: TGTGCCAGCAGTGAAGAAGGGGTCCCAAATGAAAAACTGTTTTTT.

This chain connects TRBV27 to TRBJ2-1; the D gene could be TRBD1 or TRBD2 (5 bases each). Trimming took 8 bases from V and 5 from J, leaving 10 bases between them. From germline, CDR1 is MNHEY and CDR2 SMNVEV (reference sequence). There are 12 residues in the CDR3. Here the CDR3 reads CASVGEHNEQFF. In DNA form, the CDR3 reads TGTGCCAGCGTGGGGGAGCACAATGAGCAGTTCTTC.

The V and J genes are TRBV4-1 and TRBJ1-3, with TRBD1 identical over 9 bases. Germline V gene lookup returns CDR1 MGHRA and CDR2 YSYEKL. This CDR3 is 18 amino acids long. Losses at the gene ends were 2 bases for V and 0 bases for J; bases not matched to a gene: 8. DNA of the CDR3: TGCGCCAGCAGCCAAAGACAGGGGGATGAGGTCTCTGGAAACACCATATATTTT. Protein: CASSQRQGDEVSGNTIYF.

The chain is built from TRBV4-2 and TRBJ1-1, with a possible D match to TRBD1 (5 bases). CDR3 length: 12 residues. Germline V gene lookup returns CDR1 LGHNA and CDR2 YNFKEQ. V gave up 5 bases and J gave up 6 bases, with 10 bases separating them. CDR3 amino acids: CASSFPGPEAFF. The CDR3 DNA is TGTGCCAGCAGCTTCCCGGGACCTGAAGCTTTCTTT.

The chain employs TRBV9 and TRBJ1-3; D unresolved. Germline CDR1 SGDLS, CDR2 YYNGEE. The ends were cut back, 3 bases at V and 2 bases at J, with 9 bases in the middle. There are 14 residues in the CDR3. In nucleotides, the CDR3 is TGTGCCAGCAGCGCCCCCATGGCTGGAAACACCATATATTTT. This sequence encodes CASSAPMAGNTIYF. Combining the CDR3 with reference TRBV9 and TRBJ1-3 gives the whole variable domain DSGVTQTPKHLITATGQRVTLRCSPRSGDLSVYWYQQSLDQGLQFLIQYYNGEERAKGNILERFSAQQFPDLHSELNLSSLELGDSALYFCASSAPMAGNTIYFGEGSWLTVV.

V and J are TRBV9 and TRBJ2-2; D is undetermined. The length of the CDR3 is 16 residues. Trimming took off 4 bases at V and 0 bases at J, with 13 bases between the two ends. Germline values: CDR1 SGDLS, CDR2 YYNGEE. The chain's CDR3 is CASSPYPGPNTGELFF. The CDR3 region has the DNA TGTGCCAGCAGCCCCTACCCTGGACCGAACACCGGGGAGCTGTTTTTT.

The chain is built from TRBV7-9 and TRBJ2-5; D is possibly TRBD1 or TRBD2 (5 bases each). Trimming pared 8 bases from V and 0 bases from J, leaving 10 bases between. CDR3 length: 13 amino acids. CDR1 and CDR2 (germline): SEHNR, FQNEAQ (reference sequence). The DNA of the CDR3 is TGTGCCAGCGGGACCGAGTACCAAGAGACCCAGTACTTC. Residues: CASGTEYQETQYF.

This clone was counted once. This chain connects TRBV19 to TRBJ2-5; 8 nucleotides match TRBD2. V lost 3 bases to trimming and J lost 1 base; unmatched junction nucleotides: 4. The germline V gene has CDR1 LNHDA and CDR2 SQIVND (reference sequence). This CDR3 has 15 residues. CDR3 region: CASSIPGRGQETQYF. DNA of the CDR3: TGTGCCAGTAGTATTCCCGGGAGGGGCCAAGAGACCCAGTACTTC. Supplemented by reference TRBV19 and TRBJ2-5, the full variable domain reads DGGITQSPKYLFRKEGQNVTLSCEQNLNHDAMYWYRQDPGQGLRLIYYSQIVNDFQKGDIAEGYSVSREKKESFPLTVTSAQKNPTAFYLCASSIPGRGQETQYFGPGTRLLVL.

V usage is TRBV5-5 and J usage is TRBJ1-1; possible D gene TRBD1, 6 bases. Trimming took 4 bases from V and 12 from J, leaving 19 bases between them. The CDR3 covers 13 residues. Per germline, CDR1 SGHKS and CDR2 YYEKEE (reference sequence). In DNA form, the CDR3 reads TGTGCCAGCAGCCAACGGACAGACCTGTTAACTTTCTTT. Protein: CASSQRTDLLTFF.

This clone was counted a single time. The rearrangement uses TRBV13 and TRBJ2-2; 10 nucleotides match TRBD2. Germline CDR1 reads PRHDT; CDR2 reads FYEKMQ (reference sequence). The CDR3 has 17 residues. J lost 1 base, V lost 4 bases, and 6 bases had no gene match. The CDR3 protein is CASSSRPSGRNTGELFF. CDR3 DNA: TGTGCCAGCAGCTCACGCCCTAGCGGGAGGAACACCGGGGAGCTGTTTTTT.

This rearrangement joins TRBV28 to TRBJ2-7, with 11 bases aligning to TRBD2. The germline gives CDR1 MDHEN, CDR2 SYDVKM. Germline trimming cut 5 bases from V and 0 bases from J; bases unmatched to any gene: 9. The CDR3 loop spans 17 amino acids. The CDR3 DNA is TGTGCCAGCAGTCCAGGGACTAGCGGAGCCTTCTCCTACGAGCAGTACTTC. Translated: CASSPGTSGAFSYEQYF.

A single count supports this clone. The CDR3 protein is CASSPTSGRAGELFF. The CDR3 DNA reads as TGTGCCAGCAGCCCAACTAGCGGGAGGGCCGGGGAGCTGTTTTTT. The chain has TRBV5-6 and TRBJ2-2; 13 bases agree with TRBD2. J lost 6 bases, V lost 4 bases, and 3 bases had no gene match. The CDR3 spans 15 residues. CDR1 SGHDT and CDR2 YYEEEE come from the germline V gene.

CDR3 sequence: CASSPVRTGGNQPQHF. CDR3 nucleotide sequence: TGTGCCAGCTCACCCGTCAGAACTGGTGGGAATCAGCCCCAGCATTTT. The chain carries TRBV18 and TRBJ1-5; D is uncertain. This CDR3 is built from 16 residues. Trimming left V 3 bases short and J 4 bases short, with 16 bases between. CDR1 and CDR2 from the germline V gene are KGHSH and LQKENI. Supplemented by reference TRBV18 and TRBJ1-5, the full variable domain reads NAGVMQNPRHLVRRRGQEARLRCSPMKGHSHVYWYRQLPEEGLKFMVYLQKENIIDESGMPKERFSAEFPKEGPSILRIQQVVRGDSAAYFCASSPVRTGGNQPQHFGDGTRLSIL.

The V call is TRBV19, the J call TRBJ2-7; weak D call: TRBD1 (7 bases). The germline V gene has CDR1 LNHDA and CDR2 SQIVND (reference sequence). This CDR3 has 13 amino acids. The V gene lost 5 bases and the J gene lost 6 bases, with 14 bases spanning the gap. The CDR3 DNA follows: TGTGCCAGTAGTGCGGGGACAGCGGTCGAGCAGTACTTC. It translates to CASSAGTAVEQYF. The full variable domain, rest sourced from reference TRBV19 and TRBJ2-7, is DGGITQSPKYLFRKEGQNVTLSCEQNLNHDAMYWYRQDPGQGLRLIYYSQIVNDFQKGDIAEGYSVSREKKESFPLTVTSAQKNPTAFYLCASSAGTAVEQYFGPGTRLTVT.

This clone occurred once. This rearrangement joins TRBV7-9 to TRBJ2-7; D is possibly TRBD2 (5 bases). CDR3 length: 14 amino acids. Per the germline V gene, CDR1 is SEHNR and CDR2 is FQNEAQ (reference sequence). V dropped 5 bases and J dropped 7 bases, with 18 bases sitting between them. This CDR3 is CASSLTPDWTEQYF. CDR3 bases: TGTGCCAGCAGCCTCACCCCGGACTGGACGGAGCAGTACTTC.

A word on this clone: This CDR3 is also generated by other DNA sequences in the sample. The V and J genes are TRBV7-9 and TRBJ2-1; no clear D gene. The CDR3 runs to 10 residues. Per germline, CDR1 SEHNR and CDR2 FQNEAQ (reference sequence). Trimming cost V 1 base and J 9 bases, with 1 base left between them. CDR3 in DNA: TGTGCCAGCAGCTTAGGTGAGCAGTTCTTC. Protein product: CASSLGEQFF.